A single sample is the source of the 12 T cell receptor beta chains below, sequenced in a study of identical twins. One entry per CDR3 protein, called by TCRdb with MiXCR from the 5' RACE reads. The repertoire includes around 160,000 distinct CDR3 sequences, roughly 3.5% of them detected once, and 7.5% to 8.5% sits in the top ten. The material sequenced was memory T cells sorted from blood. These receptors all come from a young man in good health.

This clonotype was recorded many times. The rearrangement joins TRBV27 to TRBJ2-1; D is perhaps TRBD1 (5 bases). V lost 7 bases, J lost 2 bases, and 6 bases lay in between. CDR1 is MNHEY and CDR2 is SMNVEV in the germline V gene (reference sequence). This CDR3 has 12 amino acids. The CDR3 loop reads CASTTAYNEQFF. CDR3 in DNA: TGTGCCAGCACGACAGCCTACAATGAGCAGTTCTTC.

This clonotype appeared a few times. V and J are TRBV7-6 and TRBJ2-1; maybe TRBD1 (6 bases). Deletions cut 8 bases from V and 9 bases from J, with 11 bases between. The CDR3 consists of 11 residues. Germline V gene data show CDR1 as SGHVS and CDR2 as FNYEAQ. The CDR3 loop is CASQTGLEQFF. CDR3 DNA: TGTGCCAGCCAAACAGGGCTTGAGCAGTTCTTC.

This clonotype has at least ten counts. This rearrangement joins TRBV4-3 to TRBJ2-7; D is uncertain. V was shortened by 0 bases and J by 5 bases, with 8 bases between the two germline ends. Germline V gene lookup returns CDR1 LGHNA and CDR2 YSLEER. The CDR3 has 13 residues. DNA for the CDR3: TGCGCCAGCAGCCAAGATCTACCTAACGAGCAGTACTTC. It yields the protein CASSQDLPNEQYF.

This clonotype was seen at least ten times. The chain has TRBV20-1 and TRBJ2-2; 9 positions agree with TRBD1. Germline lookup yields CDR1 DFQATT and CDR2 SNEGSKA (reference sequence). V lost 2 bases and J lost 1; bases outside the gene matches: 8. The CDR3 loop spans 17 amino acids. CDR3 protein: CSARLDRGAGNTGELFF. The CDR3 coding sequence is TGCAGTGCTAGACTCGACAGGGGGGCCGGGAACACCGGGGAGCTGTTTTTT.

This clonotype appeared many times. The chain joins TRBV4-3 to TRBJ2-2; 9 bases line up with TRBD1. This CDR3 contains 16 residues. Trimming at V came to 5 bases and at J to 6 bases, leaving 10 bases not matched to a gene. The V gene's germline CDR1 is LGHNA and CDR2 YSLEER. CDR3 nucleotide sequence: TGCGCCAGCAGCATAAACAGGGGGCCTCTTCCCGGGGAGCTGTTTTTT. Translated: CASSINRGPLPGELFF.

This clonotype was seen ten or more times. V and J are TRBV7-2 and TRBJ2-7, with TRBD1 matching 8 bases. Per the germline V gene, CDR1 is SGHTA and CDR2 is FQGNSA. The CDR3 runs 14 residues. The V and J ends lost 5 bases and 2 bases, in that order; junction bases with no gene match: 5. CDR3 residues: CASSQGQGPYEQYF. The CDR3 DNA reads TGTGCCAGCAGCCAAGGACAGGGTCCCTACGAGCAGTACTTC.

The sample holds a few counts of this clonotype. The rearrangement joins TRBV7-6 to TRBJ1-4, with D hard to call. CDR1 SGHVS and CDR2 FNYEAQ come from the germline V gene. V lost 4 bases, J lost 5 bases, and 8 bases lay in between. The CDR3 contains 13 residues. The chain's CDR3 is CASSSRSNEKLFF. CDR3 bases: TGTGCCAGCAGCTCTAGGTCGAATGAAAAACTGTTTTTT.

At least ten counts were recorded for this clonotype. The J gene is TRBJ2-7, the V gene TRBV6-5, with 9 bases identical to TRBD2. The V gene end was trimmed by 0 bases and the J gene end by 6 bases; junction bases not matched to a gene: 15. The CDR3 loop spans 18 amino acids. Germline V gene sequence: CDR1 MNHEY, CDR2 SVGAGI. CDR3 DNA: TGTGCCAGCAGTTACTCGACGCGGGAGGGCCTCCTTCTGGGCGAGCAGTACGTC. Its protein is CASSYSTREGLLLGEQYV.

The chain uses TRBV12-3 or TRBV12-4 and TRBJ1-1, with no clear D. The V end was cut by 6 bases, the J end by 3 bases, with 17 bases between. The CDR3 has 15 amino acids. The DNA for the CDR3 is TGTGCCAGCAGGACTTATGGATCGAAGGACACTGAAGCTTTCTTT. Residues: CASRTYGSKDTEAFF.

This clonotype came up many times. CDR3 protein: CAIRAMEAGSSYNEQFF. The CDR3 DNA reads TGTGCCATCAGGGCCATGGAGGCGGGAAGCTCCTACAATGAGCAGTTCTTC. The gene calls are TRBV10-3 and TRBJ2-1, with D tentatively TRBD2 (6 bases). The germline CDR1 and CDR2 sequences are ENHRY and SYGVKD. There are 17 residues in the CDR3. Trimming took 6 bases from V and 0 from J, leaving 18 bases between them.

This clonotype was counted at least ten times. V gene TRBV5-4 combines with J gene TRBJ2-3; 8 nucleotides align to TRBD1. The CDR3 covers 15 residues. J gave up 5 bases and V 2 bases, and 7 bases lay outside the gene matches. The V gene's germline CDR1 is SGHNT and CDR2 YYREEE (reference sequence). The CDR3 loop reads CASSLGTGPRDTQYF. CDR3 in DNA: TGTGCCAGCAGCTTAGGGACAGGTCCAAGAGATACGCAGTATTTT. The full variable domain, completed using reference TRBV5-4 and TRBJ2-3, is ETGVTQSPTHLIKTRGQQVTLRCSSQSGHNTVSWYQQALGQGPQFIFQYYREEENGRGNFPPRFSGLQFPNYSSELNVNALELDDSALYLCASSLGTGPRDTQYFGPGTRLTVL.

The sample holds many counts of this clonotype. The CDR3 DNA reads as TGTGCCAGCAGACGACAGGAGTTCTATGGCTACACCTTC. Protein product: CASRRQEFYGYTF. The V gene is TRBV12-3 or TRBV12-4, the J gene TRBJ1-2, with D tentatively TRBD1 (6 bases). The CDR3 contains 13 residues. V was pared by 6 bases and J by 4 bases, with 12 bases between.